The 23 T cell receptor beta chains reported below all come from one sample, sequenced in a study of radiotherapy plus CTLA-4 blockade in lung cancer. Generated by immunoSEQ multiplex PCR, the TCRdb table keeps only in-frame clones and is missing some. Of more than 75,000 clones listed, approximately 79% are singletons. The sequences come from peripheral blood, collected from a patient treated with radiotherapy plus ipilimumab. The receptors were sampled from a human donor with non-small cell lung cancer that progressed on radiotherapy plus ipilimumab.

In its sample, this clone was seen a few times. The chain recombines TRBV5-1 with TRBJ2-1, with D possibly being TRBD2 (6 bases). The germline V gene has CDR1 SGHRS and CDR2 YFSETQ. Trimming left V 4 bases short and J 4 bases short, with 12 bases between. The CDR3 spans 14 residues. CDR3 sequence: CASSGGERYNEQFF. CDR3 nucleotide sequence: TGCGCCAGCAGCGGCGGGGAAAGATACAATGAGCAGTTCTTC.

This clone was observed a handful of times. The CDR3 region has the DNA TGTGCCATCAAGGGCCTCTTCTCTGGAAACACCATATATTTT. It yields the protein CAIKGLFSGNTIYF. The V and J genes are TRBV2 and TRBJ1-3; unclear D gene. Germline CDR1 SNHLY, CDR2 FYNNEI. Deletions cut 10 bases from V and 0 bases from J, with 13 bases between. This CDR3 contains 14 residues.

The rearrangement links TRBV28 to TRBJ1-2; 8 positions match TRBD1. This CDR3 region has 21 residues. Trimming removed 4 bases from V and 0 bases from J; junction bases left unmatched: 22. The V gene's germline CDR1 is MDHEN and CDR2 SYDVKM. The CDR3 region has the DNA TGTGCCAGCAGTTCCGCGGGGCTGGGAGCAGGGGGCGCCCCCTCTAACTATGGCTACACCTTC. Protein: CASSSAGLGAGGAPSNYGYTF.

The rearrangement links TRBV10-1 to TRBJ1-4; TRBD1 might be the D (6 bases). Trimming removed 5 bases from V and 5 bases from J, with 18 bases in between. This CDR3 comprises 16 residues. The germline V gene has CDR1 WNHNN and CDR2 SYGVQD (reference sequence). The CDR3 sequence: CASSQGNRDENEKLFF. The CDR3 bases are TGCGCCAGCAGTCAAGGGAACAGGGACGAGAATGAAAAACTGTTTTTT.

This clone was counted a single time. The J gene is TRBJ2-1, the V gene TRBV27, with 10 positions matching TRBD2. This CDR3 spans 16 amino acids. Germline V CDR1 and CDR2: MNHEY, SMNVEV (reference sequence). V trimming: 3 bases; J trimming: 7 bases; junction bases outside the gene matches: 9. CDR3 loop: CASSFLASGRRNEQFF. DNA for the CDR3: TGTGCCAGCAGTTTCTTGGCTAGCGGGAGACGAAATGAGCAGTTCTTC.

This chain joins TRBV28 and TRBJ2-1, with 11 positions matching TRBD2. After removal of 5 bases from V and 4 bases from J, the junction contained 13 bases not matched to a gene. The CDR3 runs to 18 residues. Germline CDR1 reads MDHEN; CDR2 reads SYDVKM. This chain's CDR3 is CASSTPLLAGEEYNEQFF. CDR3 nucleotides: TGTGCCAGCAGTACCCCTCTACTAGCGGGAGAGGAATACAATGAGCAGTTCTTC.

A few counts support this clone. This rearrangement joins TRBV6-5 to TRBJ1-1; perhaps TRBD1 as D (5 bases). Between the trimmed V and J ends, which lost 6 bases and 8 bases, there was a span of 16 bases. CDR3 length equals 13 residues. Germline V gene data show CDR1 as MNHEY and CDR2 as SVGAGI. CDR3 coding DNA: TGTGCCAGCAGCCAGGGACGGCCACCGGAAGCTTTCTTT. It is translated as CASSQGRPPEAFF.

This clone is a singleton in its sample. The genes are TRBV7-3 and TRBJ1-6; 7 bases match TRBD1. With 2 bases clipped from V and 10 bases from J, the junction kept 20 bases outside the gene matches. CDR1 and CDR2 from the germline V gene are SGHTA and FQGTGA. The CDR3 has 19 residues. The CDR3 here is CASSLYPWAPDRNPSPLHF. In nucleotides, the CDR3 is TGTGCCAGCAGCTTATATCCCTGGGCTCCGGACAGGAACCCCTCACCCCTCCACTTT. The full variable domain, its missing parts supplied by reference TRBV7-3 and TRBJ1-6, is GAGVSQTPSNKVTEKGKYVELRCDPISGHTALYWYRQSLGQGPEFLIYFQGTGAADDSGLPNDRFFAVRPEGSVSTLKIQRTERGDSAVYLCASSLYPWAPDRNPSPLHFGNGTRLTVT.

The chain carries TRBV28 and TRBJ1-3; D is unclear. Looked up from germline, CDR1 is MDHEN and CDR2 is SYDVKM. Between the trimmed V and J ends, which lost 2 bases and 0 bases, there was a span of 11 bases. The CDR3 runs to 16 residues. The CDR3 coding sequence is TGTGCCAGCAGTTTACTCTTAGGTTACTCTGGAAACACCATATATTTT. Translating gives CASSLLLGYSGNTIYF.

This sequence joins TRBV28 and TRBJ2-2, with TRBD1 matching 10 bases. Losses at the gene ends were 1 base for V and 6 bases for J; bases not matched to a gene: 2. Germline V CDR1 and CDR2: MDHEN, SYDVKM. The CDR3 is 15 amino acids. The CDR3 sequence: CASSLYGQGAGELFF. The CDR3 coding sequence is TGTGCCAGCAGTTTATATGGACAGGGGGCCGGGGAGCTGTTTTTT.

This clone was picked up a small number of times. V gene TRBV19 combines with J gene TRBJ1-1, with D uncertain. Germline lookup yields CDR1 LNHDA and CDR2 SQIVND (reference sequence). Trimming pared 4 bases from V and 1 base from J, leaving 10 bases between. The CDR3 sequence is 14 residues long. The CDR3 DNA reads TGTGCCAGTAGTACCCTCACGGAGAACACTGAAGCTTTCTTT. Protein product: CASSTLTENTEAFF.

A few counts support this clone. This chain uses TRBV9 with TRBJ1-3, with 9 bases aligning to TRBD1. The junction had 3 bases not matched to a gene; V was cut back by 5 bases and J by 0 bases. CDR1 is SGDLS and CDR2 is YYNGEE in the germline V gene. CDR3 size: 15 residues. The CDR3 here is CASSDRGSSGNTIYF. The CDR3 bases are TGTGCCAGCAGTGACAGGGGGAGCTCTGGAAACACCATATATTTT.

The chain employs TRBV4-2 and TRBJ2-1; maybe TRBD1 (5 bases). Trimming removed 0 bases from V and 10 bases from J, with 19 bases in between. CDR1 is LGHNA and CDR2 is YNFKEQ in the germline V gene. The length of the CDR3 is 16 residues. CDR3 amino acids: CASSQEIARRGGEQFF. The CDR3, as DNA: TGTGCCAGCAGCCAAGAGATAGCCCGAAGGGGCGGCGAGCAGTTCTTC.

The chain has TRBV19 and TRBJ2-1, with 12 positions matching TRBD2. CDR3 length equals 16 residues. V shed 3 bases and J 7 bases; nucleotides not matched to a gene: 7. Germline values: CDR1 LNHDA, CDR2 SQIVND (reference sequence). The CDR3 is CASSIGGLAGYNEQFF. The CDR3 nucleotides read TGTGCCAGTAGTATTGGCGGACTAGCGGGGTATAATGAGCAGTTCTTC.

The chain combines TRBV27 with TRBJ2-5, with 10 positions matching TRBD1. Germline V gene sequence: CDR1 MNHEY, CDR2 SMNVEV (reference sequence). J lost 5 bases, V lost 7 bases, and 4 bases had no gene match. The length of the CDR3 is 13 residues. The CDR3 region is CASTRTGGETQYF. CDR3 nucleotide sequence: TGTGCCAGCACCCGGACAGGGGGTGAGACCCAGTACTTC.

CDR3 in amino acids: CASSDSTGGTGELFF. DNA for the CDR3: TGTGCCAGCAGCGACTCAACAGGGGGCACCGGGGAGCTGTTTTTT. The chain links TRBV7-3 to TRBJ2-2, with 8 bases lining up with TRBD1. Germline loops: CDR1 SGHTA, CDR2 FQGTGA. CDR3 length equals 15 residues. Trimming cost V 5 bases and J 4 bases; bases outside gene matches: 6.

The chain carries TRBV28 and TRBJ1-5, with no clear D. This CDR3 contains 15 residues. V lost 9 bases, J lost 1 base, and 16 bases lay in between. CDR1 and CDR2 (germline): MDHEN, SYDVKM. The CDR3 bases are TGTGCCAGTTGGTGGGGTGGTCGGAGCAATCAGCCCCAGCATTTT. Amino acids: CASWWGGRSNQPQHF.

The chain uses TRBV20-1 and TRBJ1-1; D gene unclear. Trimming removed 3 bases from V and 1 base from J, with 3 bases in between. Germline V CDR1 and CDR2: DFQATT, SNEGSKA (reference sequence). The CDR3 length is 11 residues. The CDR3 region is CSARANTEAFF. For the CDR3, the DNA is TGCAGTGCTAGGGCGAACACTGAAGCTTTCTTT.

The chain carries TRBV6-5 and TRBJ2-1, with D possibly being TRBD1 (6 bases). V shed 2 bases and J shed 5 bases, with 13 bases lying between them. CDR1 and CDR2 from the germline V gene are MNHEY and SVGAGI. This CDR3 region has 15 residues. The CDR3 loop is CASSYTRDTHNEQFF. CDR3 nucleotide sequence: TGTGCCAGCAGTTACACCAGGGACACCCACAATGAGCAGTTCTTC.

The gene calls are TRBV6-1 and TRBJ1-1; D is uncertain. The V gene's germline CDR1 is MNHNS and CDR2 SASEGT. The ends were cut back, 5 bases at V and 1 base at J, with 14 bases in the middle. The CDR3 contains 15 residues. The CDR3 DNA follows: TGTGCCAGCAGTCTTCTTGATACCTCGAACACTGAAGCTTTCTTT. Amino acid sequence: CASSLLDTSNTEAFF.

The chain joins TRBV10-3 to TRBJ1-1, with 7 bases aligning to TRBD1. V was clipped by 4 bases and J by 4 bases; unmatched bases: 9. Germline V gene data show CDR1 as ENHRY and CDR2 as SYGVKD. The CDR3 loop spans 15 amino acids. The CDR3 DNA is TGTGCCATCAGTGCTGAACAGGGGTTGGGCACTGAAGCTTTCTTT. It is translated as CAISAEQGLGTEAFF.

This clone was observed once. The chain employs TRBV11-2 and TRBJ2-5; D is undetermined. The CDR3 runs to 11 residues. Germline values: CDR1 SGHAT, CDR2 FQNNGV. V lost 8 bases, J lost 5 bases, and 9 bases lay in between. The CDR3 loop is CASALRETQYF. CDR3 bases: TGTGCCAGCGCCCTACGTGAGACCCAGTACTTC.

This clone has a handful of counts. V gene TRBV6-5 combines with J gene TRBJ1-3; no reliable D call. There are 15 residues in the CDR3. V lost 5 bases, J lost 2 bases, and 13 bases lay in between. Germline CDR1 is MNHEY and CDR2 is SVGAGI. CDR3 in amino acids: CASSLGLSTGNTIYF. The CDR3 DNA is TGTGCCAGCAGTCTCGGACTCTCCACTGGAAACACCATATATTTT.